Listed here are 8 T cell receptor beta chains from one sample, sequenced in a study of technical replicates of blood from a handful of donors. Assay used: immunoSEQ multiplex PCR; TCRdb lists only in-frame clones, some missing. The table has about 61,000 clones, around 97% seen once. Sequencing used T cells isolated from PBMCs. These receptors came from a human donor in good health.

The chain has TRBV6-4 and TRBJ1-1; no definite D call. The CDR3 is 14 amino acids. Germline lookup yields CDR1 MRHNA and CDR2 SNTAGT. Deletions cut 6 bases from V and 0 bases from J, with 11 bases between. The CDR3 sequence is CASRLNSVNTEAFF. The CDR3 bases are TGTGCCAGCAGACTCAATTCGGTGAACACTGAAGCTTTCTTT.

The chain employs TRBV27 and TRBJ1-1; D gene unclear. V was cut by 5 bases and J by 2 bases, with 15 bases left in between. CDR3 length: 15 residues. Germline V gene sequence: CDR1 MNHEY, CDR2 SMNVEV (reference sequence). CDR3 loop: CASSAQITPNTEAFF. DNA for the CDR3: TGTGCCAGCAGTGCCCAAATCACACCAAACACTGAAGCTTTCTTT.

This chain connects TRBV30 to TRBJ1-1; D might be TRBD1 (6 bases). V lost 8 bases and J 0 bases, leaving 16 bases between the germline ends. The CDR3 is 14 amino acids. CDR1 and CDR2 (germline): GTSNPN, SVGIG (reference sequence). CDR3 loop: CARLPDSMNTEAFF. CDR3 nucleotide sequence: TGTGCCAGACTACCGGACAGCATGAACACTGAAGCTTTCTTT.

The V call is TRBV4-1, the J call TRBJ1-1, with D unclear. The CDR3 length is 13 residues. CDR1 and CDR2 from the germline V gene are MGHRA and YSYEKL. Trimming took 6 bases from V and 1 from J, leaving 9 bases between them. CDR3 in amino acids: CASSQSENTEAFF. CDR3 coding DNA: TGCGCCAGCAGTCAATCAGAGAACACTGAAGCTTTCTTT.

CDR3 sequence reads: CASSIEGSGANVLTF. CDR3 coding DNA: TGTGCCAGTAGTATTGAGGGAAGTGGGGCCAACGTCCTGACTTTC. J is TRBJ2-6 and V is TRBV19; weak D call: TRBD2 (5 bases). The V gene lost 3 bases and the J gene lost 3 bases, with 9 bases spanning the gap. The CDR3 runs 15 residues. Germline V gene lookup returns CDR1 LNHDA and CDR2 SQIVND (reference sequence).

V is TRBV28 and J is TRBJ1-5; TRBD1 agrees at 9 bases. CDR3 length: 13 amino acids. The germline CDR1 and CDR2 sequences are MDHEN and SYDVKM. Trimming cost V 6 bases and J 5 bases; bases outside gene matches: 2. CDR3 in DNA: TGTGCCAGCAGCGGGACAGGGTATCAGCCCCAGCATTTT. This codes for CASSGTGYQPQHF.

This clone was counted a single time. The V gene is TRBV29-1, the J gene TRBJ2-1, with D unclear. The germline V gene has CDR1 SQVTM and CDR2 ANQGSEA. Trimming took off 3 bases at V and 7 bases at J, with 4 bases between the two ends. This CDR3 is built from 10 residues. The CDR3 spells CSVDFNEQFF. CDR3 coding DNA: TGCAGCGTTGACTTTAATGAGCAGTTCTTC.

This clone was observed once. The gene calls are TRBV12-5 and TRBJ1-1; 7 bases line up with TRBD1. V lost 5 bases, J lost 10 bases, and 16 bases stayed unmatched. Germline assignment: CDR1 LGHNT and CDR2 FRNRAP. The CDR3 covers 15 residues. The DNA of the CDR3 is TGTGCTAGTGGTCTCATTTCGAGGGGGCCGAACGGAGCTTTCTTT. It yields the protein CASGLISRGPNGAFF.